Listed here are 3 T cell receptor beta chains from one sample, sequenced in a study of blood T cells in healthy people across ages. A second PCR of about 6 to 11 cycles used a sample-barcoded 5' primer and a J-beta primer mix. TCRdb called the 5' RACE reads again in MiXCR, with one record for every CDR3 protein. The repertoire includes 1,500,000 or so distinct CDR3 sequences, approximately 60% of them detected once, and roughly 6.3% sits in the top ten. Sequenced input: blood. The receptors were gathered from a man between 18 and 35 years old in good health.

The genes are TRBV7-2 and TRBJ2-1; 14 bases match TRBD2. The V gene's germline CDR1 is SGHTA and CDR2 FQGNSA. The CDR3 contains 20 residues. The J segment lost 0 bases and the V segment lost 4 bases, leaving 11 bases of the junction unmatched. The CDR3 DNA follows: TGTGCCAGCAGCTCCGGGACTAGCGGGAGATATACGAGCTCCTACAATGAGCAGTTCTTC. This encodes CASSSGTSGRYTSSYNEQFF.

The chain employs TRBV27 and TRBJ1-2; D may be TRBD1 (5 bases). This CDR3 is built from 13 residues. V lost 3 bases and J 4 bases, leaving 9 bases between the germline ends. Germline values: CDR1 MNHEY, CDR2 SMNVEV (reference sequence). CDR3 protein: CASSFQGSYGYTF. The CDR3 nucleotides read TGTGCCAGCAGTTTCCAGGGTAGCTATGGCTACACCTTC.

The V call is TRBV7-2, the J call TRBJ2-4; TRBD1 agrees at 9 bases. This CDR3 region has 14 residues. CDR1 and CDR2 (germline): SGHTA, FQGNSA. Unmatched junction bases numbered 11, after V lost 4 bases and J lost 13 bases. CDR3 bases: TGTGCCAGCAGCTACACAGGGGGCGCGGGGGTGCAGTACTTC. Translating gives CASSYTGGAGVQYF.